The sequence of this T cell receptor (beta chain) was determined in a study of cytomegalovirus exposure and HLA in healthy donors. Study outcomes and limitations: Reports showed the classifier diagnosing cytomegalovirus status with high specificity and sensitivity. The study labeled 180 or so TCR beta chains cytomegalovirus-associated.

On this clone: The target antigen is unknown.

13 Jbeta primers and 60 Vbeta primers were used for the PCR. Sequencing was performed with immunoSEQ multiplex PCR; in TCRdb, only in-frame clones are kept and a portion is missing. The sample records roughly 120,000 clones, about 74% being singletons. V shed 6 bases and J shed 3 bases, with 11 bases lying between them. Germline V gives CDR1 LNHDA, CDR2 SQIVND (reference sequence). This CDR3 has 13 amino acids. This TCR came from a woman aged 40 to 50 in good health and CMV-seropositive. The chain couples TRBV19 to TRBJ1-1; D is perhaps TRBD1 (5 bases). Sequenced: PBMCs. CDR3 bases: TGTGCCAGTAGCCGACGGGGGGACACTGAAGCTTTCTTT. This encodes CASSRRGDTEAFF.